A single T cell receptor (beta chain) is shown here with its context. The antigen is not known. These data originate in a study of T cell responses to AZD1222 COVID-19 vaccine. General observations from the study: The study sampled repertoires only after the peak T cell response. Most donors were white British and more were female, and clonal diversity was possibly underestimated.

Clones were sequenced by immunoSEQ multiplex PCR, and TCRdb holds only the in-frame ones, with some missing. The sample yields about 130,000 clones, 70% to 90% seen once. This receptor was obtained from an adult in good health. The material was peripheral blood, obtained on day 0 of AZD1222 vaccination.

CDR3 sequence (DNA): TGTGCCAGCAGTTTGGGGGGGGGAAAGGTGTATGAGCAGTTCTTC. This sequence encodes CASSLGGGKVYEQFF. The V and J genes are TRBV28 and TRBJ2-1; 7 bases line up with TRBD2. Losses at the gene ends were 3 bases for V and 8 bases for J; bases not matched to a gene: 10. The CDR3 contains 15 residues. Germline V CDR1 and CDR2: MDHEN, SYDVKM.